The present TCR beta chain was sequenced within a study of blood T cell repertoires in COVID-19. Study in general: Samples of COVID-19 (acute and convalescent) were obtained from the United States, Italy and Spain.

In the authors' methods: Quantification of nucleated cells was approximated via reference gene primer amplification. Using immunoSEQ multiplex PCR, the repertoire was profiled, and TCRdb retains in-frame clones only, with some absent. V and J calls and clone size are as listed in that table; D and trimming were resolved from the DNA. The repertoire holds about 410,000 clones, with over 75% as singletons. Deletions cut 2 bases from V and 0 bases from J, with 15 bases between. CDR3 size: 17 residues. CDR1 LGHDT and CDR2 YNNKEL come from the germline V gene (reference sequence). This clonotype was obtained from a woman aged 40 to 50 with COVID-19, enrolled during active disease. The genes are TRBV3-1 (or the pseudogene TRBV3-2) and TRBJ2-3; D may be TRBD2 (5 bases). The sequencing sample was made of peripheral blood. In DNA, the CDR3 is TGTGCCAGCAGCCAATTCTTGGTAGCGTCTAGCACAGATACGCAGTATTTT. It yields the protein CASSQFLVASSTDTQYF.